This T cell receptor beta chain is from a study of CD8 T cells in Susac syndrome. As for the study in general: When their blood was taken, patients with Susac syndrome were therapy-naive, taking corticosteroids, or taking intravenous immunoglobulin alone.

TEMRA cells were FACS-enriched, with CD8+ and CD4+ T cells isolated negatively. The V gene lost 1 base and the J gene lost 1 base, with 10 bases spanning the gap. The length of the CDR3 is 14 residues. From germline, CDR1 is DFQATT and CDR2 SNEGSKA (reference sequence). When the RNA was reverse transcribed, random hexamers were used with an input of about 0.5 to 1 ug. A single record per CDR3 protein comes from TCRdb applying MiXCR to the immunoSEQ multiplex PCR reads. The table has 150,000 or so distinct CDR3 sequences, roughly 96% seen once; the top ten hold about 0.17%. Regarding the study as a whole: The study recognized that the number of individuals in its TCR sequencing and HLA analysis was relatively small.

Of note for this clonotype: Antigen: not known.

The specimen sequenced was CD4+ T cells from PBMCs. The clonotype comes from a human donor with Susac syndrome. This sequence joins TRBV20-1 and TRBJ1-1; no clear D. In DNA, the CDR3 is TGCAGTGCTAGAGTGAGCAGCGGGAACACTGAAGCTTTCTTT. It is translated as CSARVSSGNTEAFF.